This TCR beta chain was captured in a study of patients and donors after allogeneic stem cell transplantation. TCRdb used MiXCR to reprocess the RT-PCR reads, holding one entry per CDR3 protein. The sample contains over 400,000 distinct CDR3 sequences, approximately 16% of which appear only once. The CDR3 has 14 residues. Germline values: CDR1 LGHNT, CDR2 FRNRAP. The V and J ends lost 6 bases and 1 base respectively, with 10 bases between them. The sequence was obtained from a human donor who was either an allogeneic HSCT recipient or a stem cell or donor lymphocyte infusion donor (not recorded which). It is not recorded whose cells these are; they may come from a transplant donor. J is TRBJ1-5 and V is TRBV12-5, with no clear D. The sample consisted of blood, either unsorted or a sorted T cell fraction (not recorded which). The CDR3 DNA follows: TGTGCTAGTGGCCCCTCCTTGAGCAATCAGCCCCAGCATTTT. Encoded protein: CASGPSLSNQPQHF.